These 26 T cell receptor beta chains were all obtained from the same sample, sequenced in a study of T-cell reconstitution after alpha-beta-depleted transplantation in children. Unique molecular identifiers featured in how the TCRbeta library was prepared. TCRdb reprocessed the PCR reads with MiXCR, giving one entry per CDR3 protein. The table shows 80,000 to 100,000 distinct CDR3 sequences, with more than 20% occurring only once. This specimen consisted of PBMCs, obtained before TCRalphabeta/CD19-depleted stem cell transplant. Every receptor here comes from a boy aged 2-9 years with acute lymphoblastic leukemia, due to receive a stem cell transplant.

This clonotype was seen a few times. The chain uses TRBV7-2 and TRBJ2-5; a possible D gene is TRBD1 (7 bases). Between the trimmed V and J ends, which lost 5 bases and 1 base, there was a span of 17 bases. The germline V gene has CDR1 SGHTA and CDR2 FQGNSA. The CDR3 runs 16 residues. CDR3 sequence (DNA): TGTGCCAGCAGCGTGACAGGGTTGGGAGGCCAAGAGACCCAGTACTTC. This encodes CASSVTGLGGQETQYF.

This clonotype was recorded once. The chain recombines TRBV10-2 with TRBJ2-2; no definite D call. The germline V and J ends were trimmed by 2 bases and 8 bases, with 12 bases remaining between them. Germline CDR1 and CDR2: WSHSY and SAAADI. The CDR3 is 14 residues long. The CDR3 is CASSEQRLSGELFF. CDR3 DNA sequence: TGCGCCAGCAGTGAGCAGAGACTGTCAGGGGAGCTGTTTTTT.

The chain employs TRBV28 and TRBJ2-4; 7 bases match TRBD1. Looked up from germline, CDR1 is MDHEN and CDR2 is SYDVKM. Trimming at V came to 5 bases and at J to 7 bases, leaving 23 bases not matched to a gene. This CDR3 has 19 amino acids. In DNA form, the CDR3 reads TGTGCCAGCAGTGAGACAGGGCGTGGGAGAATTAGGATGGGGAACATTCAGTACTTC. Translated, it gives CASSETGRGRIRMGNIQYF. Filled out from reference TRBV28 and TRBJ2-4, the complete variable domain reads DVKVTQSSRYLVKRTGEKVFLECVQDMDHENMFWYRQDPGLGLRLIYFSYDVKMKEKGDIPEGYSVSREKKERFSLILESASTNQTSMYLCASSETGRGRIRMGNIQYFGAGTRLSVL.

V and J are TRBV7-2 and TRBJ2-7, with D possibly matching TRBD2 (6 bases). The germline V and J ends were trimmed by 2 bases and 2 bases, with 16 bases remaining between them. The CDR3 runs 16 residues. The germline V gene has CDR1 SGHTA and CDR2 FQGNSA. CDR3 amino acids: CASSLKYGRGAYEQYF. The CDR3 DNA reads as TGTGCCAGCAGCTTAAAGTACGGGCGGGGCGCCTACGAGCAGTACTTC.

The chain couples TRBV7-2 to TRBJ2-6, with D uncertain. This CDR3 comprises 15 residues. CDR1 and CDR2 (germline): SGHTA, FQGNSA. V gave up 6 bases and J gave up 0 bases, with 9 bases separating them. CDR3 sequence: CASRSQPSGANVLTF. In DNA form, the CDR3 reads TGTGCCAGCAGATCCCAACCCTCTGGGGCCAACGTCCTGACTTTC.

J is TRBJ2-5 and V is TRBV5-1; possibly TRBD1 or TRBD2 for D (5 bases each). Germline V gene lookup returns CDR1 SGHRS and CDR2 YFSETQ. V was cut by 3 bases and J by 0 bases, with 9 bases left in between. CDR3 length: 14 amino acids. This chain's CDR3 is CASSSEGYQETQYF. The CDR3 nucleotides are TGCGCCAGCAGCTCCGAGGGGTACCAAGAGACCCAGTACTTC.

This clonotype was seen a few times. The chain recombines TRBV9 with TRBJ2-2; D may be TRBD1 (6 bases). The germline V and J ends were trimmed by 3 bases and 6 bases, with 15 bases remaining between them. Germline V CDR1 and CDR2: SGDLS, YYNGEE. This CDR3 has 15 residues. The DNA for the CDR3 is TGTGCCAGCAGCGCGCAAATTCGACAGGCCGGGGAGCTGTTTTTT. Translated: CASSAQIRQAGELFF.

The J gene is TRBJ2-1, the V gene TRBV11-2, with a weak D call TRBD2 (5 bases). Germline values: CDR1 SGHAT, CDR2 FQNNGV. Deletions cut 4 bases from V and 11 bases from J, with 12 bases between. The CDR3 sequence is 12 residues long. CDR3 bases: TGTGCCAGCAGCTCCCTACCGGGGAAGCAGTTCTTC. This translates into CASSSLPGKQFF. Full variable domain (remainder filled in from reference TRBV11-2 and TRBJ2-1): EAGVAQSPRYKIIEKRQSVAFWCNPISGHATLYWYQQILGQGPKLLIQFQNNGVVDDSQLPKDRFSAERLKGVDSTLKIQPAKLEDSAVYLCASSSLPGKQFFGPGTRLTVL.

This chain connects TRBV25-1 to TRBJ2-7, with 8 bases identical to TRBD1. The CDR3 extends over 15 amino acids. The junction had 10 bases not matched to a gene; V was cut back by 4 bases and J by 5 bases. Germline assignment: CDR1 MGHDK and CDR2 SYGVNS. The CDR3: CASSGSPGQVNEQYF. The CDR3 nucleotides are TGTGCCAGCAGTGGGAGCCCGGGACAGGTGAACGAGCAGTACTTC.

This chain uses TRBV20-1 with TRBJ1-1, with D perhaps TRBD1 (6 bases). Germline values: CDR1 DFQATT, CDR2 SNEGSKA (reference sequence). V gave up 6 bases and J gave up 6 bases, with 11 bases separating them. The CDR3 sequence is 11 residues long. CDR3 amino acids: CSATGIPEAFF. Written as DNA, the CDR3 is TGCAGTGCAACAGGGATCCCTGAAGCTTTCTTT.

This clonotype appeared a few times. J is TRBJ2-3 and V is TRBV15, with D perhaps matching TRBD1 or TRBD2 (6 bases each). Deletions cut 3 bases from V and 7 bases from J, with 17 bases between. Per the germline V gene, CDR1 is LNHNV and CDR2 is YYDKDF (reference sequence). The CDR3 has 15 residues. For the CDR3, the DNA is TGTGCCACCAGCAGTCGCTCAGAGGGGGGATATACGCAGTATTTT. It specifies CATSSRSEGGYTQYF.

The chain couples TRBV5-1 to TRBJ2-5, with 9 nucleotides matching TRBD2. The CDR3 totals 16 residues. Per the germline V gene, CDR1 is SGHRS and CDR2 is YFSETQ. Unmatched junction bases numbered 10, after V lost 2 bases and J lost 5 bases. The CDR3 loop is CASSFTGTSLLETQYF. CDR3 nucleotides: TGCGCCAGCAGCTTTACCGGGACTAGCTTGTTGGAGACCCAGTACTTC.

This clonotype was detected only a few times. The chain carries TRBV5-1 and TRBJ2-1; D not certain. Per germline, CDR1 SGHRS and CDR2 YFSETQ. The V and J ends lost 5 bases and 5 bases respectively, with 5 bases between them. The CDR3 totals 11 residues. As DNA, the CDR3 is TGCGCCAGCAGTAATGACAATGAGCAGTTCTTC. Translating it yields CASSNDNEQFF.

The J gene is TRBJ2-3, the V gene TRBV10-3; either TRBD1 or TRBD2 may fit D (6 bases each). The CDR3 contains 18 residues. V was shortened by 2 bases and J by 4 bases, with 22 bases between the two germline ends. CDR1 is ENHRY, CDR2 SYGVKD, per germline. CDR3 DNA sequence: TGTGCCATCAGTGAGAGGGACATACTAGCTGTTCTCCCAGATACGCAGTATTTT. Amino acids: CAISERDILAVLPDTQYF.

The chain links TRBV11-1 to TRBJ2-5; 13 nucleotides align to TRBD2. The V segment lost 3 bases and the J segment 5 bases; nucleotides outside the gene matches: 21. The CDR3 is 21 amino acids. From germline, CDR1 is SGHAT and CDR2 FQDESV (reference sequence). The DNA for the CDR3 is TGTGCCAGCAGCTTTCCCTCCGGGACTAGCGGGGCGATCTACCCTAGGGAGACCCAGTACTTC. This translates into CASSFPSGTSGAIYPRETQYF.

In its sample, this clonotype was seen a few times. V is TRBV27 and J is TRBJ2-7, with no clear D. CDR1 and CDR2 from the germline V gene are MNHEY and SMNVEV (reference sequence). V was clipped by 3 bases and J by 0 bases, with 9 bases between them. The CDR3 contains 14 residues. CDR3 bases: TGTGCCAGCAGTTTTGTGTACGGCTCCTACGAGCAGTACTTC. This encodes CASSFVYGSYEQYF.

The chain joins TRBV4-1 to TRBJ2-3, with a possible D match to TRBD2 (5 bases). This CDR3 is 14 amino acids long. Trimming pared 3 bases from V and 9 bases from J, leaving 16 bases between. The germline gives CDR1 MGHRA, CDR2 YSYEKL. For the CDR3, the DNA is TGCGCCAGCAGCCACCCCTCGGACTTACTCACGCAGTATTTT. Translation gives CASSHPSDLLTQYF.

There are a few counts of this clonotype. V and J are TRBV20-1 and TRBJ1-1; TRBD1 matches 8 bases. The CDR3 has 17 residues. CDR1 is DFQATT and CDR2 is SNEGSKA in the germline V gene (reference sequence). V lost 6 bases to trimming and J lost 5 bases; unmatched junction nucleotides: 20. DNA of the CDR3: TGCAGTGCCCCCCCACCGGCCAGGGGGCGGAAAGGAACTGAAGCTTTCTTT. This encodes CSAPPPARGRKGTEAFF.

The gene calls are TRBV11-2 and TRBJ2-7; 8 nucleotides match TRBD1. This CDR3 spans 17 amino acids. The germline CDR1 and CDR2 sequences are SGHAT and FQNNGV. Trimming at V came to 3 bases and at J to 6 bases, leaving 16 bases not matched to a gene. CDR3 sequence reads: CASSLAGRRGPTGEQYF. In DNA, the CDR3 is TGTGCCAGCAGCTTGGCTGGGCGCAGGGGGCCCACAGGCGAGCAGTACTTC.

The CDR3 loop is CASSFAGLGTDTQYF. DNA of the CDR3: TGTGCCAGCAGCTTCGCGGGACTCGGCACAGATACGCAGTATTTT. The J gene is TRBJ2-3, the V gene TRBV7-9, with TRBD2 as a possible D gene (6 bases). Germline V gene data show CDR1 as SEHNR and CDR2 as FQNEAQ (reference sequence). The CDR3 has 15 residues. V dropped 3 bases and J dropped 1 base, with 11 bases sitting between them.

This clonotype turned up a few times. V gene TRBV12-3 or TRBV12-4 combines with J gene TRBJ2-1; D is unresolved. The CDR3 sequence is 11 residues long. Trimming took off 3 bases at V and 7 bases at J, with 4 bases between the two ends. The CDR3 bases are TGTGCCAGCAGTTTCAAGAATGAGCAGTTCTTC. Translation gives CASSFKNEQFF.

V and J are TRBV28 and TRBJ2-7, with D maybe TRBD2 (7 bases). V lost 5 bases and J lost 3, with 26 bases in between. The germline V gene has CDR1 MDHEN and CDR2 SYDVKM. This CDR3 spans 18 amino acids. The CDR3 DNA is TGTGCCAGCAGTAACGCCGCGGGGGCTAGCGGAGGGTTCTACGAGCAGTACTTC. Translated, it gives CASSNAAGASGGFYEQYF.

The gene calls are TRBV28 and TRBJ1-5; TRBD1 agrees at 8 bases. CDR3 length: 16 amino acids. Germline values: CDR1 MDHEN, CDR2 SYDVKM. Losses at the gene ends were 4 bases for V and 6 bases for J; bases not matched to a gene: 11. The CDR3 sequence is CASSSNAGGAGQPQHF. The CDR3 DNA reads TGTGCCAGCAGTTCCAACGCAGGGGGCGCGGGTCAGCCCCAGCATTTT.

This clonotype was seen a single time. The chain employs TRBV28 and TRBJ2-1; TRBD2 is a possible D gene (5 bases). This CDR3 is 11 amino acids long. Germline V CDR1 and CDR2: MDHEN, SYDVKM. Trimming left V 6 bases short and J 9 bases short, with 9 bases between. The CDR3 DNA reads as TGTGCCAGCAGCACCGGGATTGAGCAGTTCTTC. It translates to CASSTGIEQFF.

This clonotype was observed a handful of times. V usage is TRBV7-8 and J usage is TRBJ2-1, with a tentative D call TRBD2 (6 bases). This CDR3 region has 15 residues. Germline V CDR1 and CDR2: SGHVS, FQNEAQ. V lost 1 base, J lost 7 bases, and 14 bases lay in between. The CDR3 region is CASSLGGNWGNEQFF. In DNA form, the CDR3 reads TGTGCCAGCAGCTTAGGCGGGAATTGGGGGAATGAGCAGTTCTTC.

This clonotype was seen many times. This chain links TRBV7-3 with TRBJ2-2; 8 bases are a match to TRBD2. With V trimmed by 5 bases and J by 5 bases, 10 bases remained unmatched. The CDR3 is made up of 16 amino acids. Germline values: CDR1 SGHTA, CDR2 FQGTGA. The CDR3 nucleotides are TGTGCCAGCAGCCCTACTAGCGGAGGGTTAACCGGGGAGCTGTTTTTT. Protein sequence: CASSPTSGGLTGELFF.